This section outlines one T cell receptor (beta chain) sequence together with its context. Its antigen remains unidentified. Healthy Caucasians provided all donations. Template switching introduced a universal primer site, and the cDNA bore unique molecular identifiers. Each CDR3 protein is one row after TCRdb ran MiXCR on the 5' RACE reads. The sample consists of a few hundred thousand distinct CDR3 sequences, approximately 17% of them appearing once. The data stem from a study of identical twins. Study-wide points: Monozygotic twins shared more out-of-frame TCR alpha than recombination models predicted. The same donors were not followed; conclusions instead depended on cross-sectional statistical analysis.

The CDR3 extends over 13 amino acids. Germline loops: CDR1 KGHSH, CDR2 LQKENI. Trimming took 3 bases from V and 8 from J, leaving 10 bases between them. The chain combines TRBV18 with TRBJ2-2; D is ambiguous. The receptor comes from a man over 45 in good health. Input material: naive T cells sorted from blood. This CDR3 is CASSPRVPGELFF. The DNA for the CDR3 is TGTGCCAGCTCACCTCGGGTTCCTGGGGAGCTGTTTTTT.